Each of the 10 T cell receptor beta chains below was sequenced from the same sample in a study of cytomegalovirus exposure and HLA in healthy donors. PCR amplification relied on 60 Vbeta primers (plus 13 Jbeta primers). Assay used: immunoSEQ multiplex PCR; TCRdb lists only in-frame clones, some missing. The data show over 100,000 clones, 74% seen once. The sample consisted of PBMCs. All receptors come from a human donor in good health.

The rearrangement links TRBV5-4 to TRBJ1-1; D is undetermined. V lost 0 bases and J 1 base, leaving 4 bases between the germline ends. The CDR3 consists of 13 residues. CDR1 and CDR2 (germline): SGHNT, YYREEE (reference sequence). The CDR3 nucleotides are TGTGCCAGCAGCTTGGACAGGAACACTGAAGCTTTCTTT. Amino acid sequence: CASSLDRNTEAFF.

The chain couples TRBV19 to TRBJ1-1; 9 bases line up with TRBD1. Germline CDR1 reads LNHDA; CDR2 reads SQIVND (reference sequence). The CDR3 consists of 15 residues. The V and J ends lost 6 bases and 4 bases, in that order; junction bases with no gene match: 9. Here the CDR3 DNA reads TGTGCCAGTAGCCTCTTACGGGACAGGGTCACTGAAGCTTTCTTT. Translation gives CASSLLRDRVTEAFF.

The gene calls are TRBV7-2 and TRBJ1-3; 8 bases align to TRBD1. The CDR3 has 13 amino acids. The germline CDR1 and CDR2 sequences are SGHTA and FQGNSA. Trimming cost V 5 bases and J 7 bases; bases outside gene matches: 4. In DNA, the CDR3 is TGTGCCAGCAGCCCCCGGGACAGGAACACCATATATTTT. Translated, it gives CASSPRDRNTIYF.

The chain joins TRBV5-6 to TRBJ1-6; 12 bases match TRBD1. This CDR3 region has 18 residues. The V gene's germline CDR1 is SGHDT and CDR2 YYEEEE. J was trimmed by 7 bases and V by 4 bases; bases with no gene match: 12. The CDR3 spells CASSVNRGQGALNSPLHF. DNA of the CDR3: TGTGCCAGCAGCGTAAACCGGGGACAGGGGGCATTGAATTCACCCCTCCACTTT. Full variable domain (remainder filled in from reference TRBV5-6 and TRBJ1-6): DAGVTQSPTHLIKTRGQQVTLRCSPKSGHDTVSWYQQALGQGPQFIFQYYEEEERQRGNFPDRFSGHQFPNYSSELNVNALLLGDSALYLCASSVNRGQGALNSPLHFGNGTRLTVT.

This clone was detected a few times. The chain carries TRBV5-6 and TRBJ1-1, with D hard to call. Per germline, CDR1 SGHDT and CDR2 YYEEEE. CDR3 length: 11 residues. Trimming left V 4 bases short and J 8 bases short, with 9 bases between. CDR3 residues: CASSIGREAFF. In DNA, the CDR3 is TGTGCCAGCAGCATTGGCAGAGAAGCTTTCTTT.

The rearrangement links TRBV7-2 to TRBJ1-3, with TRBD1 matching 8 bases. CDR1 is SGHTA, CDR2 FQGNSA, per germline. Trimming took 1 base from V and 0 from J; bases not matched to a gene: 5. The CDR3 length is 17 residues. The CDR3 region has the DNA TGTGCCAGCAGCTTAGGGAGCAGGGGGCTCTCTGGAAACACCATATATTTT. Encoded protein: CASSLGSRGLSGNTIYF.

The J gene is TRBJ1-2, the V gene TRBV30, with 7 bases identical to TRBD1. The V gene end was trimmed by 3 bases and the J gene end by 4 bases; junction bases not matched to a gene: 11. In germline, CDR1 is GTSNPN, CDR2 SVGIG (reference sequence). The length of the CDR3 is 15 residues. CDR3 amino acids: CAWRNPGRGTYGYTF. Here the CDR3 DNA reads TGTGCCTGGAGAAACCCGGGCAGGGGGACCTATGGCTACACCTTC.

V and J are TRBV27 and TRBJ1-6; TRBD1 matches at 11 bases. CDR3 length equals 15 residues. Germline assignment: CDR1 MNHEY and CDR2 SMNVEV (reference sequence). Trimming removed 6 bases from V and 9 bases from J; junction bases left unmatched: 7. The CDR3 is CASRQSGTGGSPLHF. Written as DNA, the CDR3 is TGTGCCAGCAGACAAAGCGGGACAGGGGGTTCACCCCTCCACTTT.

V is TRBV11-2 and J is TRBJ2-5; 8 bases agree with TRBD1. The CDR3 has 15 residues. CDR1 and CDR2 (germline): SGHAT, FQNNGV. The V and J ends lost 5 bases and 4 bases, in that order; junction bases with no gene match: 9. CDR3 region: CASSQDRERGETQYF. Here the CDR3 DNA reads TGTGCCAGCAGCCAGGACAGGGAGAGAGGAGAGACCCAGTACTTC.

The chain is built from TRBV5-5 and TRBJ1-2, with 9 bases fitting TRBD1. V lost 0 bases to trimming and J lost 7 bases; unmatched junction nucleotides: 7. Germline lookup yields CDR1 SGHKS and CDR2 YYEKEE (reference sequence). CDR3 length equals 15 residues. CDR3 sequence reads: CASSLGDRVVSGYTF. In DNA, the CDR3 is TGTGCCAGCAGCTTGGGGGACAGGGTTGTAAGTGGCTACACCTTC.